The TCR beta chain described here comes from a study of CXCR3-negative and CXCR3-positive naive CD8 T cells (dated by TCRdb to about 2019). At the level of the whole study: In total, about 135 million TRB reads were obtained, corresponding to roughly 1.5 +/- 0.3 million reads per library. Diversity and physicochemical repertoire analyses were performed on around 10 donors pooled from two independent experiments. TRBV-TRBJ cluster analysis included naive subsets from about five donors and memory cells from 3 donors.

Each CD8+ T cell subset was flow-sorted in triplicate, with fewer than 350,000 cells per subset placed directly into RLT lysis buffer. To exclude memory contaminants, naive CD8+ T cells were stringently defined as CD45RO-CCR7+CD27+CD95-. Using standard density gradient centrifugation, peripheral blood mononuclear cells were isolated from buffy coats. A FACSAria III was used to flow-sort naive CXCR3-negative and CXCR3-positive CD8+ T cells. An RNeasy Mini Kit was used to extract total RNA from the sorted cells. With regard to this clonotype: Its antigen specificity is not known.

The CDR3 runs 14 residues from the cysteine to the phenylalanine. DNA is not on record. Taken from the germline V gene, the CDR1 and CDR2 loops are MDHEN and SYDVKM. Sequenced on a NextSeq 550. The Human TCR Profiling Kit (MiLaboratory) was used to make UMI-labeled 5' RACE TRB cDNA libraries. cDNA synthesis used the entire amount of extracted RNA, and PCR amplification then used the entire amount of cDNA produced. Libraries were prepared in parallel using an identical number of PCR cycles. The paper's data handling went like this. About 53,000 +/- 9,400 unique UMI-labeled TRB cDNA molecules per library were extracted with MIGEC and MiXCR, with at least two reads per UMI required. Each library averaged 40,000 +/- 10,000 functional in-frame TRB CDR3 nucleotide clonotypes without stop codons. After each sample was downsampled to 5000 UMI-labeled TRB molecules, VDJtools was used to calculate diversity metrics such as normalized Shannon-Wiener and Chao1. For the central five CDR3 residues, VDJtools calculated physicochemical properties weighted by clonotype size, namely interaction energy, strength, volume and Kidera factor 4. TCRdb reprocessed the sequencing reads and holds a single record per CDR3 protein sequence, with no DNA. TCRdb assigned the V and J calls; the authors' analysis was not used. This specimen's table enumerates thousands of distinct CDR3 sequences. Of the sample, approximately 2.2% is held by the ten largest clones.

Results and caveats for the whole study, not just this receptor: Freshly isolated PBMCs were used for most assays because CXCR3 expression went down partially after cryopreservation. Surface CD5, linked to self-reactivity in mice, was comparable between naive subsets; TCR interaction strength was therefore also inferred from TRB CDR3 physicochemical properties. Repertoire diversity was comparably high in both naive subsets but much lower in memory CD8+ T cells. Compared with CXCR3-negative naive cells, CXCR3-positive naive cells had TRB CDR3s with higher hydrophobicity (lower Kidera factor 4), lower energy, and higher strength and volume indices. Similar TRBV-TRBJ usage was shown by naive CXCR3-negative and CXCR3-positive cells from the same donor, whereas distinct patterns were shown by memory cells.

What was sequenced was naive CXCR3- CD8+ T cells from blood. The cell subset or site label here, explained by the study, means: CD45RO-CCR7+CD27+CD95- naive CD8+ T cells lacking CXCR3 (TNR3-). The sequence is built from TRBV28 and TRBJ2-7; TCRdb indicates TRBD1, and absent DNA this call remains unverified. This TCR derives from a human donor in good health. Some clones in this sample may be carry-over from other donors' samples. The CDR3: CASNNGDMSYEQYF.